This TCR beta chain was captured by sequencing in a study of T cell repertoires in cytomegalovirus infection. The wider study: The public TCR beta signatures pointed to both CMV infection and matching HLA type. Study-level points and caveats: Cumulated frequencies of public TCR beta families served to identify carriers of CMV plus the relevant HLA.

On this clonotype itself: Its antigen is unknown.

TCRdb used MiXCR to reprocess the reads, holding one entry per CDR3 protein. The sample contains approximately 160,000 distinct CDR3 sequences, approximately 17% of which appear only once. CDR1 and CDR2 from the germline V gene are DFQATT and SNEGSKA (reference sequence). V lost 1 base, J lost 8 bases, and 5 bases stayed unmatched. The CDR3 totals 14 residues. The chain joins TRBV20-1 to TRBJ2-1, with 10 positions matching TRBD2. Sequenced: CD8+ T cells from PBMCs. The TCR was taken from a human donor in good health (CMV status not recorded). Some clones in this sample may be carry-over from other donors' samples. Written as DNA, the CDR3 is TGCAGTGCTAGAGTTCTAGCGGGAGCTTATGAGCAGTTCTTC. This sequence encodes CSARVLAGAYEQFF.